This T cell receptor (beta chain) emerged from a study of T cells expressing NK-cell markers. Study results and caveats: Each of roughly six donors carried dominant NKG2C+ clonotypes accounting for about 1.0-7.0% of CD8+ T cells.

About this clonotype itself: What it binds is not known.

Researchers built TCR beta cDNA using 5'RACE template switching with UMIs. TCRdb reprocessed the 5' RACE reads, keeping one entry per CDR3 protein, no DNA. The listing contains under 600,000 distinct CDR3 sequences. Germline V gene data show CDR1 as WNHNN and CDR2 as SYGVQD (reference sequence). CDR3 length: 14 residues. The chain joins TRBV10-1 to TRBJ2-6. Sequences were obtained from blood T cells: a sorted CD56 or NKG2C T cell subset, CD4+ or CD8+ T cells, or bulk PBMC T cells (not recorded which). This TCR was recovered from a woman between 45 and 60 years old in good health. CDR3 in amino acids: CASSDPLGANVLTF.